These 23 T cell receptor beta chains were sequenced from one sample in a study of human T cells and chemical hapten exposure. One entry per CDR3 protein results from TCRdb running MiXCR on the RACE reads. The table includes 90,000 to 120,000 distinct CDR3 sequences, roughly 11% detected once. Time point specified: patch test 1, 2 weeks after DPC sensitization. Treatment reported: therapeutic diphenylcyclopropenone sensitization with weekly scalp DPC. The sequenced sample was whole blood, obtained in connection with sensitization to the hapten diphenylcyclopropenone (DPC). All receptors derive from a woman aged 40 to 50 with alopecia areata. Some clones in this sample may be carry-over from other donors' samples.

This clonotype was recorded many times. The chain couples TRBV6-2 or TRBV6-3 to TRBJ1-1; D not certain. V shed 2 bases and J shed 6 bases, with 13 bases lying between them. This CDR3 is 14 amino acids long. Germline CDR1 MNHEY, CDR2 SVGEGT. CDR3 residues: CASSYPTGSAEAFF. The CDR3 DNA follows: TGTGCCAGCAGTTACCCCACGGGCAGCGCTGAAGCTTTCTTT.

This clonotype was detected many times. V usage is TRBV4-3 and J usage is TRBJ1-1, with no clear D. Germline values: CDR1 LGHNA, CDR2 YSLEER. V was cut by 0 bases and J by 8 bases, with 13 bases left in between. The CDR3 is 14 residues long. CDR3 nucleotide sequence: TGCGCCAGCAGCCAAGATCGGGCGCGACCAGAAGCTTTCTTT. As protein: CASSQDRARPEAFF.

The chain recombines TRBV7-9 with TRBJ2-5; 9 bases map to TRBD1. The CDR3 loop spans 15 amino acids. CDR1 and CDR2 from the germline V gene are SEHNR and FQNEAQ (reference sequence). Trimming removed 1 base from V and 5 bases from J; junction bases left unmatched: 5. The CDR3 region has the DNA TGTGCCAGCAGCTTAGAACAGGGGGCCCGGGAGACCCAGTACTTC. Its protein is CASSLEQGARETQYF. Complete variable domain (other parts from reference TRBV7-9 and TRBJ2-5): DTGVSQNPRHKITKRGQNVTFRCDPISEHNRLYWYRQTLGQGPEFLTYFQNEAQLEKSRLLSDRFSAERPKGSFSTLEIQRTEQGDSAMYLCASSLEQGARETQYFGPGTRLLVL.

J is TRBJ2-1 and V is TRBV7-6, with D possibly TRBD2 on 5 matching bases. The CDR3 runs to 12 residues. In germline, CDR1 is SGHVS, CDR2 FNYEAQ. V shed 5 bases and J shed 8 bases, with 10 bases lying between them. In DNA, the CDR3 is TGTGCCAGCAGCACGCCCGGGGATGAGCAGTTCTTC. This sequence encodes CASSTPGDEQFF. The full variable domain, in which reference TRBV7-6 and TRBJ2-1 provide the parts outside the CDR3, is GAGVSQSPRYKVTKRGQDVALRCDPISGHVSLYWYRQALGQGPEFLTYFNYEAQQDKSGLPNDRFSAERPEGSISTLTIQRTEQRDSAMYRCASSTPGDEQFFGPGTRLTVL.

Only a few counts were recorded for this clonotype. This sequence joins TRBV30 and TRBJ2-7, with TRBD1 matching 7 bases. The trim removed 3 bases at V and 0 bases at J, leaving 8 bases unmatched. The germline V gene has CDR1 GTSNPN and CDR2 SVGIG (reference sequence). This CDR3 has 15 amino acids. The CDR3 DNA follows: TGTGCCTGGAGCAACAGGGGTCGGAGCTCCTACGAGCAGTACTTC. Its translation: CAWSNRGRSSYEQYF.

The rearrangement joins TRBV7-2 to TRBJ2-7; 9 bases map to TRBD1. V dropped 0 bases and J dropped 2; count of bases not matched to a gene: 11. The CDR3 sequence is 18 residues long. Germline V gene sequence: CDR1 SGHTA, CDR2 FQGNSA. The CDR3 sequence is CASSLARTGGGIPYEQYF. CDR3 DNA: TGTGCCAGCAGCTTAGCGCGCACAGGGGGCGGGATCCCCTACGAGCAGTACTTC.

This clonotype is medium-sized (0.01 to 0.1%) by share. V usage is TRBV5-4 and J usage is TRBJ2-1, with 8 nucleotides matching TRBD2. The germline gives CDR1 SGHNT, CDR2 YYREEE (reference sequence). Losses at the gene ends were 4 bases for V and 7 bases for J; bases not matched to a gene: 7. CDR3 length equals 14 residues. CDR3 DNA: TGTGCCAGCAGCCCCCGGGGGGGGGTGAATGAGCAGTTCTTC. It codes for CASSPRGGVNEQFF.

A word on this clonotype: Germline is not matched at one junction end, which may reflect a read error. V is TRBV10-3 and J is TRBJ2-2; D is perhaps TRBD2 (6 bases). Per germline, CDR1 ENHRY and CDR2 SYGVKD. The CDR3 runs to 16 residues. DNA of the CDR3: TGTGCCATCAGTGAACTAGCTGGAGGGGTAGGCGGGGAGCTGTTATTT. Encoded protein: CAISELAGGVGGELLF.

This clonotype has more than one count but fewer than ten. V and J are TRBV6-2 or TRBV6-3 and TRBJ2-1, with TRBD1 matching over 9 bases. Trimming removed 7 bases from V and 3 bases from J; junction bases left unmatched: 7. The CDR3 covers 15 residues. Germline V lookup: CDR1 MNHEY, CDR2 SVGEGT. The CDR3 reads CASTPGQGFYNEQFF. The CDR3 DNA is TGTGCCAGCACCCCGGGACAGGGATTCTACAATGAGCAGTTCTTC.

A few counts support this clonotype. The chain combines TRBV5-4 with TRBJ2-3; TRBD1 matches 10 bases. CDR1 SGHNT and CDR2 YYREEE come from the germline V gene (reference sequence). This CDR3 region has 16 residues. The junction had 9 bases not matched to a gene; V was cut back by 2 bases and J by 6 bases. In nucleotides, the CDR3 is TGTGCCAGCAGCTTAGGGACAGGGGTTTTTCTGGATACGCAGTATTTT. The encoded protein is CASSLGTGVFLDTQYF.

This chain uses TRBV7-8 with TRBJ2-7; 8 bases match TRBD2. V lost 3 bases to trimming and J lost 2 bases; unmatched junction nucleotides: 12. The CDR3 is 17 residues long. Germline values: CDR1 SGHVS, CDR2 FQNEAQ. CDR3 loop: CASSFPGSGGLAYEQYF. CDR3 nucleotides: TGTGCCAGCAGCTTCCCGGGCAGCGGGGGTCTAGCCTACGAGCAGTACTTC.

The chain carries TRBV5-5 and TRBJ1-1, with unresolved D. The V end lost 4 bases, the J end lost 0 bases, and 7 bases lay between the germline ends. The germline V gene encodes CDR1 SGHKS and CDR2 YYEKEE (reference sequence). The CDR3 length is 13 residues. CDR3 region: CASSPWVNTEAFF. Here the CDR3 DNA reads TGTGCCAGCAGCCCCTGGGTGAACACTGAAGCTTTCTTT.

There are a few counts of this clonotype. The junction departs from germline at one end; a sequencing error may be responsible. J is TRBJ1-1 and V is TRBV18; 7 positions agree with TRBD1. Germline assignment: CDR1 KGHSH and CDR2 LQKENI. There are 14 residues in the CDR3. The CDR3 coding sequence is TGTGCCAGCTCGCGTCTGGACAGGAACTCTGAAGCTTTCTTT. The encoded protein is CASSRLDRNSEAFF.

This clonotype was found a few times. The rearrangement joins TRBV12-3 or TRBV12-4 to TRBJ1-4; no clear D. The CDR3 covers 16 residues. Trimming shortened V by 4 bases and J by 3 bases, and 15 bases separated the two germline ends. CDR3 amino acids: CASSSDFGWANEKLFF. DNA of the CDR3: TGTGCCAGCAGTTCGGATTTTGGGTGGGCTAATGAAAAACTGTTTTTT.

The table lists this clonotype with a few counts. The chain has TRBV6-2 or TRBV6-3 and TRBJ1-3, with unresolved D. The CDR3 has 16 amino acids. The germline V gene encodes CDR1 MNHEY and CDR2 SVGEGT. V shed 0 bases and J shed 8 bases, with 17 bases lying between them. Here the CDR3 reads CASSYSGGRLTDTIYF. The CDR3 DNA reads as TGTGCCAGCAGTTACTCAGGAGGCCGATTGACGGACACCATATATTTT.

This clonotype appeared many times. The rearrangement uses TRBV3-1 and TRBJ2-5, with 13 bases identical to TRBD2. This CDR3 region has 18 residues. Germline-derived CDR1 and CDR2 are LGHDT and YNNKEL (reference sequence). J gave up 4 bases and V 1 base, and 9 bases lay outside the gene matches. The CDR3 is CASSQGQLAGGLTETQYF. CDR3 nucleotides: TGTGCCAGCAGCCAAGGTCAACTAGCGGGAGGGCTCACAGAGACCCAGTACTTC.

This clonotype appeared many times. V gene TRBV14 combines with J gene TRBJ1-1, with D possibly matching TRBD1 (5 bases). Germline V gives CDR1 SGHDN, CDR2 FVKESK. Trimming removed 1 base at V and 11 bases at J, with 14 bases between. This CDR3 has 13 amino acids. CDR3 sequence (DNA): TGTGCCAGCAGCCAAGCGTACTTGGGGGAGGCTTTCTTT. It yields the protein CASSQAYLGEAFF.

This chain joins TRBV3-1 and TRBJ2-1; tentatively, D is TRBD2 (7 bases). Trimming stripped 5 bases from V and 7 bases from J, with 24 bases between. There are 17 residues in the CDR3. Germline V gene sequence: CDR1 LGHDT, CDR2 YNNKEL (reference sequence). As DNA, the CDR3 is TGTGCCAGCAGCTCCCGTGGTGGGGGGGGCCTTGATAATGAGCAGTTCTTC. This codes for CASSSRGGGGLDNEQFF.

This clonotype has only one observation. This chain links TRBV28 with TRBJ2-7; no definite D call. The CDR3 has 12 residues. Trimming took off 4 bases at V and 3 bases at J, with 7 bases between the two ends. Germline-derived CDR1 and CDR2 are MDHEN and SYDVKM. CDR3 protein: CASSYVNYEQYF. Here the CDR3 DNA reads TGTGCCAGCAGTTACGTGAACTACGAGCAGTACTTC. The whole variable domain, filled in from reference TRBV28 and TRBJ2-7, reads DVKVTQSSRYLVKRTGEKVFLECVQDMDHENMFWYRQDPGLGLRLIYFSYDVKMKEKGDIPEGYSVSREKKERFSLILESASTNQTSMYLCASSYVNYEQYFGPGTRLTVT.

This clonotype was seen a few times. The chain carries TRBV19 and TRBJ2-1, with TRBD2 as a possible D gene (6 bases). Trimming removed 0 bases at V and 4 bases at J, with 13 bases between. The CDR3 extends over 16 amino acids. Germline-derived CDR1 and CDR2 are LNHDA and SQIVND (reference sequence). CDR3: CASSIDQGGLYNEQFF. CDR3 nucleotide sequence: TGTGCCAGTAGTATAGATCAAGGAGGGCTATACAATGAGCAGTTCTTC.

There are a few counts of this clonotype. The rearrangement joins TRBV6-6 to TRBJ2-1; TRBD2 matches at 8 bases. The germline V gene has CDR1 MNHNY and CDR2 SVGAGI (reference sequence). This CDR3 has 15 residues. Germline trimming cut 6 bases from V and 5 bases from J; bases unmatched to any gene: 9. The CDR3 sequence: CASSRGGISHNEQFF. CDR3 nucleotide sequence: TGTGCCAGCAGCCGGGGGGGGATTAGTCACAATGAGCAGTTCTTC.

This clonotype was counted at least ten times. The J gene is TRBJ2-1, the V gene TRBV11-2; TRBD2 might be the D (5 bases). CDR3 length equals 14 residues. V dropped 9 bases and J dropped 7 bases, with 19 bases sitting between them. The V gene's germline CDR1 is SGHAT and CDR2 FQNNGV. Here the CDR3 reads CASLAGLASNEQFF. The CDR3 DNA reads TGTGCCAGTTTGGCGGGTCTAGCATCAAATGAGCAGTTCTTC.

The table lists this clonotype with a few counts. This sequence joins TRBV29-1 and TRBJ2-7; 9 bases align to TRBD1. Germline CDR1 reads SQVTM; CDR2 reads ANQGSEA. V gave up 5 bases and J gave up 0 bases; unmatched junction bases: 5. The CDR3 sequence is 14 residues long. This chain's CDR3 is CSVTGTGTSYEQYF. The CDR3 bases are TGCAGCGTTACCGGGACAGGGACCTCCTACGAGCAGTACTTC.